This TCR beta chain was identified during a study of blood T cell repertoires in COVID-19. Across the study: From the United States, Italy and Spain came samples of acute and convalescent COVID-19. Nucleic acid was either cDNA or gDNA, and it came from T cells, B-cell-depleted T cells, or PBMCs.

As processed by the authors: For nucleated cells, counts were estimated from reference gene primer amplification. The method was immunoSEQ multiplex PCR; TCRdb's version includes in-frame clones alone and lacks a portion of them. D and trimming were read from the DNA, whereas the V and J calls and clone size are those reported in that table. The table shows around 160,000 clones, with around four fifths occurring only once. V gave up 3 bases and J gave up 16 bases; unmatched junction bases: 9. Germline V gene sequence: CDR1 LNHDA, CDR2 SQIVND (reference sequence). The CDR3 spans 12 residues. The specimen was peripheral blood. The source of this sequence is a woman aged 80 or over with acute or convalescent COVID-19. J is TRBJ2-1 and V is TRBV19; 7 nucleotides agree with TRBD1. CDR3 amino acids: CASSIVQGPNFF. The CDR3 coding sequence is TGTGCCAGTAGTATCGTACAGGGGCCCAATTTCTTC.